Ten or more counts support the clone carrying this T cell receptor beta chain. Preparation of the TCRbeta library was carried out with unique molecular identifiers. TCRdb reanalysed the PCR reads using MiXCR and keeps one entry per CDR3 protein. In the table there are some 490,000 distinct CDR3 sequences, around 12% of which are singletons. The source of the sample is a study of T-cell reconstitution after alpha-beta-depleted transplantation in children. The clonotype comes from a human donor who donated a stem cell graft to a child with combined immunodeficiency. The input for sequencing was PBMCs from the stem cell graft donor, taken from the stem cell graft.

This chain's CDR3 is CATSEQPPGLAGGEQFF. CDR3 DNA sequence: TGTGCCACCAGTGAGCAACCACCGGGACTAGCGGGAGGTGAGCAGTTCTTC. The chain is built from TRBV24-1 and TRBJ2-1; 15 bases are a match to TRBD2. CDR3 length: 17 amino acids. V lost 4 bases, J lost 9 bases, and 9 bases stayed unmatched. Germline loops: CDR1 KGHDR, CDR2 SFDVKD.